This record covers a single T cell receptor (beta chain). The antigen is unknown. The germline V gene has CDR1 SEHNR and CDR2 FQNEAQ (reference sequence). The CDR3 has 17 amino acids. V dropped 4 bases and J dropped 5 bases, with 20 bases sitting between them. Expressed TCRB transcripts were sequenced because the entire RNA isolate underwent reverse transcription. Assay: immunoSEQ multiplex PCR; the TCRdb copy retains only in-frame clones and omits some. The data contain more than 300,000 clones, roughly a tenth of them singletons. This record comes from a study of beta chain features in type 1 diabetes. General study findings and limits: Junctions at VDJ sites from type 1 diabetes patients had fewer insertions and more deletions. Cells carrying high TCR expression could end up over-represented when cDNA is sequenced. Within each of all four CD4+ subsets, Type 1 diabetes patients had TCRB CDR3s that were moderately but significantly shorter.

Cells sorted by CD45RO/CCR7/CD25/CD127/CD95/CD27 comprised CD4+ naive, central memory, regulatory and stem cell-like memory cells. Over 95% purity was reached by all sorted populations. The sample taken for sequencing was central memory CD4+ T cells from blood. This chain uses TRBV7-9 with TRBJ2-2; D might be TRBD2 (6 bases). This receptor was identified in a man aged 30-40 years with type 1 diabetes. The CDR3 bases are TGTGCCAGCAGCTCCCCCCGTAGCGGAGCGAGGACCGGGGAGCTGTTTTTT. Protein: CASSSPRSGARTGELFF.